The 28 T cell receptor beta chains presented below share a single source sample, sequenced in a study of CD8 T cells in Susac syndrome. Random hexamers were used to reverse transcribe the RNA input (0.5 to 1 ug). TCRdb re-called the immunoSEQ multiplex PCR reads with MiXCR, one entry per CDR3 protein. The sample includes 150,000 to 200,000 distinct CDR3 sequences, roughly 95% seen only once; the top ten take about 0.09%. The specimen was CD4+ T cells from PBMCs. These receptors all come from a human donor with multiple sclerosis.

This chain connects TRBV30 to TRBJ2-7; no definite D call. The CDR3 runs to 13 residues. V was pared by 2 bases and J by 3 bases, with 11 bases between. Germline V gene lookup returns CDR1 GTSNPN and CDR2 SVGIG (reference sequence). This CDR3 is CAWSLSPGYEQYF. The CDR3 DNA sequence: TGTGCCTGGAGTTTAAGTCCGGGCTACGAGCAGTACTTC.

The V call is TRBV19, the J call TRBJ2-7; D is perhaps TRBD1 or TRBD2 (6 bases each). The germline V gene encodes CDR1 LNHDA and CDR2 SQIVND (reference sequence). V gave up 7 bases and J gave up 2 bases, with 9 bases separating them. The CDR3 is 12 amino acids. The CDR3, as DNA: TGTGCCAGTAAAGGGGGGCCCTACGAGCAGTACTTC. Protein: CASKGGPYEQYF.

The chain employs TRBV3-1 and TRBJ2-6; no clear D gene. Germline values: CDR1 LGHDT, CDR2 YNNKEL (reference sequence). Trimming left V 3 bases short and J 0 bases short, with 6 bases between. The CDR3 is 15 amino acids. CDR3 residues: CASSQDHSGANVLTF. The CDR3 region has the DNA TGTGCCAGCAGCCAGGACCACTCTGGGGCCAACGTCCTGACTTTC. The whole variable domain, filled in from reference TRBV3-1 and TRBJ2-6, reads DTAVSQTPKYLVTQMGNDKSIKCEQNLGHDTMYWYKQDSKKFLKIMFSYNNKELIINETVPNRFSPKSPDKAHLNLHINSLELGDSAVYFCASSQDHSGANVLTFGAGSRLTVL.

V is TRBV5-4 and J is TRBJ1-1; the D is unclear. Trimming pared 4 bases from V and 7 bases from J, leaving 11 bases between. Germline V gives CDR1 SGHNT, CDR2 YYREEE (reference sequence). The length of the CDR3 is 12 residues. The CDR3 DNA reads TGTGCCAGCAGCGTTGACGGTGGTGAAGCTTTCTTT. This gives the protein CASSVDGGEAFF.

On this clonotype: A junction boundary mismatches the germline segment, possibly from a read error. The V and J genes are TRBV12-3 or TRBV12-4 and TRBJ2-1; D remains ambiguous. The CDR3 loop spans 12 amino acids. CDR3 DNA sequence: TGTGCCAGCAGTTTAGAGCGCAGGTCCAACATCTTC. Translated: CASSLERRSNIF.

Concerning this clonotype: Its ends do not fully match the called genes, so a read error is possible. This chain links TRBV29-1 with TRBJ2-5; 8 positions agree with TRBD1. The CDR3 spans 14 residues. Germline V gene lookup returns CDR1 SQVTM and CDR2 ANQGSEA. CDR3 sequence reads: CSVLPGQDQATQYF. The CDR3 DNA sequence: TGCAGCGTCCTACCGGGACAGGATCAAGCGACCCAGTACTTC.

This chain joins TRBV7-9 and TRBJ2-7; the D gene is possibly TRBD1 (5 bases). The CDR3 has 12 amino acids. The germline V gene encodes CDR1 SEHNR and CDR2 FQNEAQ (reference sequence). Trimming left V 5 bases short and J 3 bases short, with 8 bases between. The CDR3 protein is CASSGAGYEQYF. In DNA form, the CDR3 reads TGTGCCAGCAGCGGGGCAGGCTACGAGCAGTACTTC.

This rearrangement joins TRBV27 to TRBJ2-7, with D uncertain. Germline CDR1 is MNHEY and CDR2 is SMNVEV (reference sequence). The germline V and J ends were trimmed by 4 bases and 4 bases, with 14 bases remaining between them. CDR3 length: 14 residues. The CDR3 DNA is TGTGCCAGCAGTTCCCAGGCTTCTACTTACGAGCAGTACTTC. Translating gives CASSSQASTYEQYF.

DNA for the CDR3: TGTGCCAGCAGTTTTGGGGGGGCGTCTGGGGCCAACGTCCTGACTTTC. The encoded protein is CASSFGGASGANVLTF. V usage is TRBV28 and J usage is TRBJ2-6; D perhaps matches TRBD2 (7 bases). V lost 3 bases and J lost 1, with 10 bases in between. This CDR3 is built from 16 residues. The germline V gene encodes CDR1 MDHEN and CDR2 SYDVKM.

The chain has TRBV29-1 and TRBJ1-1; D possibly corresponds to TRBD1 (6 bases). V dropped 7 bases and J dropped 4 bases, with 16 bases sitting between them. This CDR3 is built from 13 residues. Per germline, CDR1 SQVTM and CDR2 ANQGSEA. The CDR3 nucleotides read TGCAGCGCCTGGGACACCAAGGGCACTGAAGCTTTCTTT. Translation: CSAWDTKGTEAFF.

The V call is TRBV29-1, the J call TRBJ2-5; 10 nucleotides align to TRBD1. The ends lost 7 bases at V and 2 bases at J; junction bases unmatched: 4. CDR3 length: 13 residues. Germline V gene sequence: CDR1 SQVTM, CDR2 ANQGSEA. This CDR3 is CSARDRGQETQYF. CDR3 in DNA: TGCAGCGCCCGGGACAGGGGTCAAGAGACCCAGTACTTC.

Only one count was recorded for this clonotype. This chain connects TRBV4-1 to TRBJ1-4, with TRBD1 matching 7 bases. Trimming at V came to 4 bases and at J to 6 bases, leaving 14 bases not matched to a gene. The CDR3 length is 17 residues. Germline CDR1 MGHRA, CDR2 YSYEKL. This CDR3 is CASSPQGSNRGDEKLFF. As DNA, the CDR3 is TGCGCCAGCAGCCCCCAGGGATCGAACAGGGGTGATGAAAAACTGTTTTTT.

This rearrangement joins TRBV15 to TRBJ1-2; D is undetermined. Trimming cost V 7 bases and J 4 bases, with 13 bases left between them. Germline CDR1 is LNHNV and CDR2 is YYDKDF (reference sequence). CDR3 length: 13 amino acids. CDR3 DNA: TGTGCCACCACGACGAGAGAGAGCTATGGCTACACCTTC. Translation gives CATTTRESYGYTF.

V usage is TRBV27 and J usage is TRBJ2-2; D is possibly TRBD1 (6 bases). Germline V lookup: CDR1 MNHEY, CDR2 SMNVEV (reference sequence). V gave up 7 bases and J gave up 5 bases, with 14 bases separating them. The CDR3 runs 14 residues. CDR3 DNA sequence: TGTGCCAGCATAAAACAGGGCGGGACCGGGGAGCTGTTTTTT. Its protein product is CASIKQGGTGELFF.

This clonotype appeared a single time. The chain uses TRBV29-1 and TRBJ2-1; D remains ambiguous. This CDR3 is built from 14 residues. Trimming cost V 3 bases and J 0 bases, with 9 bases left between them. The germline gives CDR1 SQVTM, CDR2 ANQGSEA. The CDR3 here is CSVDAPSSYNEQFF. DNA for the CDR3: TGCAGCGTTGACGCCCCGAGCTCCTACAATGAGCAGTTCTTC.

This chain joins TRBV7-2 and TRBJ2-1; TRBD2 is a possible D gene (5 bases). V dropped 2 bases and J dropped 9 bases, with 17 bases sitting between them. The CDR3 has 15 amino acids. Germline assignment: CDR1 SGHTA and CDR2 FQGNSA. The CDR3 nucleotides are TGTGCCAGCAGCTTACGGTATAGTAGCGTGGGTGAGCAGTTCTTC. It yields the protein CASSLRYSSVGEQFF.

The chain has TRBV25-1 and TRBJ2-2; D call uncertain. The germline gives CDR1 MGHDK, CDR2 SYGVNS. V was clipped by 0 bases and J by 0 bases, with 8 bases between them. The CDR3 sequence is 16 residues long. CDR3 nucleotides: TGTGCCAGCAGTGAATATGGCACCGCGAACACCGGGGAGCTGTTTTTT. Its protein product is CASSEYGTANTGELFF.

The chain joins TRBV29-1 to TRBJ1-1; tentatively, D is TRBD1 (5 bases). V gave up 7 bases and J gave up 0 bases, with 15 bases separating them. This CDR3 region has 14 residues. The germline gives CDR1 SQVTM, CDR2 ANQGSEA. The CDR3 DNA is TGCAGCGCCGACGGGGGTGGCATGAACACTGAAGCTTTCTTT. It encodes CSADGGGMNTEAFF. Variable domain in full (rest from reference TRBV29-1 and TRBJ1-1): SAVISQKPSRDICQRGTSLTIQCQVDSQVTMMFWYRQQPGQSLTLIATANQGSEATYESGFVIDKFPISRPNLTFSTLTVSNMSPEDSSIYLCSADGGGMNTEAFFGQGTRLTVV.

The chain has TRBV3-1 and TRBJ2-2; no clear D. The germline V gene encodes CDR1 LGHDT and CDR2 YNNKEL (reference sequence). The CDR3 totals 17 residues. V lost 1 base and J 3 bases, leaving 15 bases between the germline ends. In DNA, the CDR3 is TGTGCCAGCAGCCAAGGCTACTCCGGGTCCTACACCGGGGAGCTGTTTTTT. Its protein is CASSQGYSGSYTGELFF.

The chain uses TRBV20-1 and TRBJ2-5; 9 bases fit TRBD2. Trimming cost V 0 bases and J 5 bases; bases outside gene matches: 1. Germline CDR1 is DFQATT and CDR2 is SNEGSKA (reference sequence). This CDR3 is 13 amino acids long. CDR3: CSARDGLAETQYF. In nucleotides, the CDR3 is TGCAGTGCTAGAGATGGACTAGCGGAGACCCAGTACTTC.

The J gene is TRBJ1-2, the V gene TRBV3-1, with unresolved D. Trimming took 2 bases from V and 1 from J, leaving 14 bases between them. The CDR3 loop spans 16 amino acids. Germline V gives CDR1 LGHDT, CDR2 YNNKEL (reference sequence). Here the CDR3 DNA reads TGTGCCAGCAGCCAACAAGCGAGGCCCGATAACTATGGCTACACCTTC. The encoded protein is CASSQQARPDNYGYTF.

This chain's CDR3 is CASSLDRGSQPQHF. The CDR3 bases are TGTGCCAGCAGCTTGGACAGGGGATCTCAGCCCCAGCATTTT. J is TRBJ1-5 and V is TRBV5-6, with 7 bases identical to TRBD1. Germline CDR1 is SGHDT and CDR2 is YYEEEE. The CDR3 runs 14 residues. V was clipped by 0 bases and J by 6 bases; unmatched bases: 3.

This chain links TRBV19 with TRBJ1-3, with D possibly being TRBD1 (6 bases). Germline V CDR1 and CDR2: LNHDA, SQIVND (reference sequence). The length of the CDR3 is 14 residues. The V and J ends lost 5 bases and 0 bases respectively, with 8 bases between them. The CDR3 region is CASSADSSGNTIYF. DNA of the CDR3: TGTGCCAGTAGTGCGGACAGCTCTGGAAACACCATATATTTT.

This chain uses TRBV2 with TRBJ1-5, with no clear D. CDR3 size: 15 residues. Germline CDR1 and CDR2: SNHLY and FYNNEI. With 8 bases removed from V and 0 bases from J, the gap between germline ends came to 14 bases. This CDR3 reads CASGAWIDSNQPQHF. The CDR3 nucleotides read TGTGCCAGCGGAGCCTGGATCGATAGCAATCAGCCCCAGCATTTT.

The genes are TRBV9 and TRBJ2-5; D might be TRBD1 or TRBD2, each matching 6 bases. From germline, CDR1 is SGDLS and CDR2 YYNGEE. Trimming took off 4 bases at V and 5 bases at J, with 18 bases between the two ends. The CDR3 has 15 residues. In DNA form, the CDR3 reads TGTGCCAGCAGCCCCGGGGGCGTGAGCGGGGAGACCCAGTACTTC. Amino acid sequence: CASSPGGVSGETQYF.

This chain uses TRBV5-1 with TRBJ2-2, with TRBD2 matching 8 bases. V shed 6 bases and J 1 base; nucleotides not matched to a gene: 5. Germline V gene data show CDR1 as SGHRS and CDR2 as YFSETQ. The length of the CDR3 is 15 residues. The CDR3 DNA reads as TGCGCCAGCACCATAGCGGGGCAGAACACCGGGGAGCTGTTTTTT. It specifies CASTIAGQNTGELFF.

V is TRBV4-2 and J is TRBJ2-2, with TRBD1 as a possible D gene (6 bases). Trimming pared 8 bases from V and 1 base from J, leaving 14 bases between. This CDR3 has 15 residues. Germline V CDR1 and CDR2: LGHNA, YNFKEQ. In nucleotides, the CDR3 is TGTGCCAGCGGACGGACAGATCTGAACACCGGGGAGCTGTTTTTT. Translating it yields CASGRTDLNTGELFF.

The chain recombines TRBV28 with TRBJ2-1; D unresolved. The length of the CDR3 is 16 residues. CDR1 is MDHEN and CDR2 is SYDVKM in the germline V gene. The ends were cut back, 5 bases at V and 10 bases at J, with 24 bases in the middle. CDR3 nucleotide sequence: TGTGCCAGCAGTCCAACCCCGCTCCCCGAAGGAGTAGAGCAGTTCTTC. Its translation: CASSPTPLPEGVEQFF.